These 14 T cell receptor beta chains were all obtained from the same sample, sequenced in a study of T-cell memory formation after mild COVID-19. TCRdb analysed the 5' RACE reads with MiXCR anew, one entry per CDR3 protein. The sample has fewer than 250,000 distinct CDR3 sequences, 15% to 17% seen once; the top ten hold around 2%. The sequencing input was PBMCs or a T cell subset sorted from them (not recorded which). The receptor source for this set is an adult woman who had mild COVID-19 (a few samples of this study predate the infection). Cell type and time point are not known.

This clonotype was detected a few times. This chain joins TRBV14 and TRBJ1-4, with D possibly TRBD1 on 5 matching bases. The CDR3 consists of 15 residues. Trimming took off 1 base at V and 4 bases at J, with 10 bases between the two ends. Per the germline V gene, CDR1 is SGHDN and CDR2 is FVKESK. The CDR3 DNA reads as TGTGCCAGCAGCCAAGGGGGACTGAATAATGAAAAACTGTTTTTT. Its translation is CASSQGGLNNEKLFF.

This clonotype was found a few times. In nucleotides, the CDR3 is TGTGCCAGCAGCTTGGACAGGCAAAACATTCAGTACTTC. It specifies CASSLDRQNIQYF. The chain combines TRBV7-3 with TRBJ2-4, with 7 nucleotides matching TRBD1. The V segment lost 3 bases and the J segment 5 bases; nucleotides outside the gene matches: 1. Germline values: CDR1 SGHTA, CDR2 FQGTGA. There are 13 residues in the CDR3.

The chain carries TRBV4-3 and TRBJ1-2, with 8 bases identical to TRBD1. The V segment lost 4 bases and the J segment 6 bases; nucleotides outside the gene matches: 7. The length of the CDR3 is 14 residues. Germline CDR1 is LGHNA and CDR2 is YSLEER. The CDR3 nucleotides are TGCGCCAGCAGCCCTGGACAGGGAGGCAATGGCTACACCTTC. As protein: CASSPGQGGNGYTF.

The chain links TRBV5-1 to TRBJ1-2; no firm D call. The CDR3 has 14 residues. V lost 4 bases and J 4 bases, leaving 14 bases between the germline ends. Germline-derived CDR1 and CDR2 are SGHRS and YFSETQ. The CDR3 here is CASSPPFSGYGYTF. Here the CDR3 DNA reads TGCGCCAGCAGCCCCCCATTTTCAGGCTATGGCTACACCTTC.

The rearrangement uses TRBV7-9 and TRBJ1-1; D not resolved. The V gene's germline CDR1 is SEHNR and CDR2 FQNEAQ (reference sequence). The V end lost 2 bases, the J end lost 11 bases, and 15 bases lay between the germline ends. The CDR3 is made up of 13 amino acids. CDR3: CASSLKNLGNAFF. In nucleotides, the CDR3 is TGTGCCAGCAGCTTAAAAAATTTGGGGAATGCTTTCTTT.

The V and J genes are TRBV2 and TRBJ1-5, with TRBD1 matching 7 bases. The V gene's germline CDR1 is SNHLY and CDR2 FYNNEI. CDR3 length: 15 residues. V lost 4 bases to trimming and J lost 4 bases; unmatched junction nucleotides: 7. CDR3 loop: CASSVQGLSNQPQHF. The CDR3 DNA reads TGTGCCAGCAGTGTACAGGGGCTTAGTAATCAGCCCCAGCATTTT. Using reference TRBV2 and TRBJ1-5 for the parts outside the CDR3, the full variable domain is EPEVTQTPSHQVTQMGQEVILRCVPISNHLYFYWYRQILGQKVEFLVSFYNNEISEKSEIFDDQFSVERPDGSNFTLKIRSTKLEDSAMYFCASSVQGLSNQPQHFGDGTRLSIL.

V usage is TRBV15 and J usage is TRBJ2-2; 8 bases line up with TRBD2. There are 15 residues in the CDR3. Germline V gives CDR1 LNHNV, CDR2 YYDKDF (reference sequence). With 0 bases clipped from V and 7 bases from J, the junction kept 4 bases outside the gene matches. In nucleotides, the CDR3 is TGTGCCACCAGCAGAGACGGGAGGGCCGTCGGGGAGCTGTTTTTT. It translates to CATSRDGRAVGELFF.

A few counts support this clonotype. V is TRBV5-6 and J is TRBJ2-1, with TRBD2 identical over 11 bases. This CDR3 contains 17 residues. The J segment lost 7 bases and the V segment lost 2 bases, leaving 11 bases of the junction unmatched. Per germline, CDR1 SGHDT and CDR2 YYEEEE. The CDR3 DNA reads TGTGCCAGCAGCTTCCCCTCTCTAGCGGGGGGCGGGAATGAGCAGTTCTTC. It is translated as CASSFPSLAGGGNEQFF.

The chain joins TRBV4-1 to TRBJ1-2, with D hard to call. V lost 0 bases and J 0 bases, leaving 8 bases between the germline ends. Germline V CDR1 and CDR2: MGHRA, YSYEKL. The CDR3 length is 15 residues. CDR3 residues: CASSQDQVPNYGYTF. CDR3 bases: TGCGCCAGCAGCCAAGATCAAGTGCCTAACTATGGCTACACCTTC.

This clonotype turned up a few times. V usage is TRBV2 and J usage is TRBJ2-3; 7 nucleotides agree with TRBD1. Germline CDR1 is SNHLY and CDR2 is FYNNEI. There are 15 residues in the CDR3. V was pared by 3 bases and J by 6 bases, with 9 bases of the junction left unmatched. The CDR3 region is CASSDSRTGQDTQYF. CDR3 sequence (DNA): TGTGCCAGCAGTGATTCAAGGACAGGTCAGGATACGCAGTATTTT.

V gene TRBV7-2 combines with J gene TRBJ1-3; D is undetermined. V was shortened by 3 bases and J by 0 bases, with 15 bases between the two germline ends. Per germline, CDR1 SGHTA and CDR2 FQGNSA. CDR3 size: 17 residues. For the CDR3, the DNA is TGTGCCAGCAGCTTGGCTTCCGTTTGGAACTCTGGAAACACCATATATTTT. Amino acid sequence: CASSLASVWNSGNTIYF.

This clonotype was counted many times. This chain uses TRBV7-8 with TRBJ2-7, with 11 nucleotides matching TRBD1. Germline V gives CDR1 SGHVS, CDR2 FQNEAQ. This CDR3 comprises 17 residues. The V and J ends lost 6 bases and 1 base, in that order; junction bases with no gene match: 11. CDR3 residues: CASSPTTGTGGSYEQYF. CDR3 nucleotide sequence: TGTGCCAGCAGTCCAACAACCGGGACAGGGGGTTCCTACGAGCAGTACTTC.

This clonotype was counted at least ten times. The junction shows a germline mismatch at one end, possibly a read error. V and J are TRBV3-1 and TRBJ2-1; no reliable D call. The CDR3 extends over 11 amino acids. Germline CDR1 LGHDT, CDR2 YNNKEL (reference sequence). The CDR3 loop reads CASSQAGEQFF. For the CDR3, the DNA is TGTGCCAGCAGTCAAGCCGGGGAGCAGTTCTTC.

V gene TRBV5-1 combines with J gene TRBJ2-7; TRBD1 agrees at 10 bases. Germline lookup yields CDR1 SGHRS and CDR2 YFSETQ. V shed 2 bases and J 5 bases; nucleotides not matched to a gene: 7. This CDR3 has 15 residues. CDR3 coding DNA: TGCGCCAGCAGCTTTCGGGGACAGGGGTCGAACGAGCAGTACTTC. Amino acids: CASSFRGQGSNEQYF.